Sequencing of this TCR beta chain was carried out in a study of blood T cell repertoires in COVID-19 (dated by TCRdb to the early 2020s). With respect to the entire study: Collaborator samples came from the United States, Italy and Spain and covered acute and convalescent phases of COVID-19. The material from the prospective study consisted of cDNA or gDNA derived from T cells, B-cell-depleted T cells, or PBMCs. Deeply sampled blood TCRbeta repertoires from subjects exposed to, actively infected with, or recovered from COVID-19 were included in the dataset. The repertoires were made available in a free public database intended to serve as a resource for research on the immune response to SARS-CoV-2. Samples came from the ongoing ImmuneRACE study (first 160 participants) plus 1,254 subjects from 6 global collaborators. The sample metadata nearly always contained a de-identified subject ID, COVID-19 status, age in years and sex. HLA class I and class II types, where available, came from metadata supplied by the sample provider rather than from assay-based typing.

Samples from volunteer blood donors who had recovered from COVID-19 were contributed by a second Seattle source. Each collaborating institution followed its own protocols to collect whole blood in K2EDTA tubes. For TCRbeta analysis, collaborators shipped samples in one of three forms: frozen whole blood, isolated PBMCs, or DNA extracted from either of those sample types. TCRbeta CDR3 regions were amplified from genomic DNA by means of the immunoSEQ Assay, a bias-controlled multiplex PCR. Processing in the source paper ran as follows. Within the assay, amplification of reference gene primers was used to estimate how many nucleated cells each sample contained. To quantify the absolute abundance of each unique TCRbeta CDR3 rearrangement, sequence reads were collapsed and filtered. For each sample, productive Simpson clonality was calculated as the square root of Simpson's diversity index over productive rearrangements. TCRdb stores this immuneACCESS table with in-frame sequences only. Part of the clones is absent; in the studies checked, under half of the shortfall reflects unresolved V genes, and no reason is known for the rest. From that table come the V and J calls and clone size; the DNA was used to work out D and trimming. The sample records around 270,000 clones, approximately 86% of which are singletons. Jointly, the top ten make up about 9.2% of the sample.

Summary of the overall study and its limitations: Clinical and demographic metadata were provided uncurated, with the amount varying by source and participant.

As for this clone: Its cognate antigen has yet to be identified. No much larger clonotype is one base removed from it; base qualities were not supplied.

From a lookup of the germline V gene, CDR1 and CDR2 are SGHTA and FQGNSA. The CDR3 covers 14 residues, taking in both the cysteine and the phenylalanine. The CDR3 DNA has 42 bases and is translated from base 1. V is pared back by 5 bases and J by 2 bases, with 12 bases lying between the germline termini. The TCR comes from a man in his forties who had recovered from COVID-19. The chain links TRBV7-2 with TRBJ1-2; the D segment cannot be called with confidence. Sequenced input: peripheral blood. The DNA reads TGTGCCAGCAGCCTAACGACACGAAACTATGGCTACACCTTC. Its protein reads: CASSLTTRNYGYTF.